This T cell receptor beta chain was sequenced in a study of T cell responses to AZD1222 COVID-19 vaccine. This clone showed up just once. Germline V gene data show CDR1 as KGHSH and CDR2 as LQKENI. With 1 base removed from V and 5 bases from J, the gap between germline ends came to 6 bases. This CDR3 has 13 amino acids. Assay: immunoSEQ multiplex PCR; the TCRdb copy retains only in-frame clones and omits some. The table lists about 59,000 clones, roughly 84% of them singletons, with approximately 20% in the top ten. This sequence was found in an adult in good health. The specimen comprised peripheral blood, sampled on day 0 of AZD1222 vaccination. The rearrangement uses TRBV18 and TRBJ1-5, with D tentatively TRBD1 (6 bases). The CDR3 loop is CASSPRTDQPQHF. DNA for the CDR3: TGTGCCAGCTCACCACGGACAGATCAGCCCCAGCATTTT.